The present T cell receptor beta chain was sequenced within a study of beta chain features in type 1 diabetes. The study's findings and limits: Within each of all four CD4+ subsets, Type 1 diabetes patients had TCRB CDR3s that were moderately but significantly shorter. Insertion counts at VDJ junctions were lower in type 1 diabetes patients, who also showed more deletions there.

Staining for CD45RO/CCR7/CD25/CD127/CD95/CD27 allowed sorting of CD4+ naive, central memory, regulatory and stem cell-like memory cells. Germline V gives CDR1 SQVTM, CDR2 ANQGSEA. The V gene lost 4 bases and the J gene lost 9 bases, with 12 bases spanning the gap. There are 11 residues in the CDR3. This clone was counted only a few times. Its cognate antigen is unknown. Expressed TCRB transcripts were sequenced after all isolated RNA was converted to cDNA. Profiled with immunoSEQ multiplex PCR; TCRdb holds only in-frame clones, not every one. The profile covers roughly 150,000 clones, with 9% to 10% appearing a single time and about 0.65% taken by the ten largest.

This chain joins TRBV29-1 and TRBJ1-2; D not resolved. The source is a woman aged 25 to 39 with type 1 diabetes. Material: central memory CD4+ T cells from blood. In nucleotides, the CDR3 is TGCAGCGTTGGATACCAACAGAGCTACACCTTC. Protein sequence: CSVGYQQSYTF.